This T cell receptor (beta chain) is from a study of T cell repertoires in cytomegalovirus infection. Across the whole study: Recently identified HLA-C-restricted and well-studied HLA-B-restricted CMV epitopes were used.

TCRdb reanalysed the reads using MiXCR and keeps one entry per CDR3 protein. Altogether about half a million distinct CDR3 sequences are present, about 33% being singletons, with the ten largest covering roughly 15%. With respect to this clonotype: Its antigen is unknown.

V dropped 1 base and J dropped 0 bases, with 15 bases sitting between them. Germline lookup yields CDR1 MNHEY and CDR2 SVGEGT. There are 17 residues in the CDR3. Sample: cultured PBMCs, taken from culture after CMV antigen stimulation. The chain has TRBV6-2 or TRBV6-3 and TRBJ1-1, with D perhaps matching TRBD1 (6 bases). This clonotype originated in a human donor in good health (CMV status not recorded). Some clones in this sample may be carry-over from other donors' samples. The CDR3 sequence is CASSYLAGAPMNTEAFF. CDR3 DNA sequence: TGTGCCAGCAGTTACTTAGCGGGGGCCCCTATGAACACTGAAGCTTTCTTT.